This T cell receptor beta chain was found in a study of cytomegalovirus exposure and HLA in healthy donors. The length of the CDR3 is 16 residues. The junction had 7 bases not matched to a gene; V was cut back by 1 base and J by 7 bases. Per germline, CDR1 MGHRA and CDR2 YSYEKL. PCR employed 60 Vbeta and 13 Jbeta primers. Data came from immunoSEQ multiplex PCR; TCRdb stores just in-frame clones and leaves some out. The table has more than 130,000 clones, about four fifths seen once; the top ten hold around 2%. The clonotype comes from a man aged 25 to 40 in good health and CMV-seronegative. The chain links TRBV4-1 to TRBJ1-6; 7 nucleotides line up with TRBD1. Sequencing input: PBMCs. CDR3 protein: CASSQAKDRVNSPLHF. The CDR3 DNA reads as TGCGCCAGCAGCCAAGCAAAAGACAGGGTCAATTCACCCCTCCACTTT.